The next 27 T cell receptor beta chains were all read from a single sample in a study of blood T cells in healthy people across ages (dated by TCRdb to 2013 to 2016). The library came from 5' RACE. The instrument given in TCRdb is Illumina HiSeq 2500. A second PCR of roughly 7 to 12 cycles was run with a J-beta primer mix and a sample-barcoded 5' primer. The public reads were reanalyzed by TCRdb: fastp trimming at Q25, MiXCR alignment, in-frame beta chains only. Rows with a matching CDR3 protein are joined into one entry that keeps the most common DNA and genes. The sample data list about 590,000 distinct CDR3 sequences, and less than 35% of these were observed just once. The ten largest make up approximately 15% of the sample. Sequenced input: blood. Receptors were obtained from a woman of 80 years or more in good health.

This clonotype was seen only a few times. This chain connects TRBV7-9 to TRBJ1-4; D is unclear. This CDR3 is built from 15 residues. V lost 6 bases to trimming and J lost 8 bases, with 19 bases between them. Looked up from germline, CDR1 is SEHNR and CDR2 is FQNEAQ (reference sequence). CDR3 DNA sequence: TGTGCCAGCAGTTCGACCGGGCCAAGCGGGGAAAAACTGTTTTTT. This encodes CASSSTGPSGEKLFF.

This clonotype was counted at least ten times. This chain joins TRBV5-6 and TRBJ2-5; D is possibly TRBD1 or TRBD2 (5 bases each). Per the germline V gene, CDR1 is SGHDT and CDR2 is YYEEEE. The CDR3 runs to 16 residues. V lost 4 bases, J lost 0 bases, and 16 bases lay in between. CDR3 DNA: TGTGCCAGCAGCGGAAAAACCGGGACCTACCAAGAGACCCAGTACTTC. It specifies CASSGKTGTYQETQYF.

A remark on this clonotype: It may be a read error: a sequence one base away is much more abundant. CDR3 nucleotides: TGCGCCAGCAGCCATGACACTGCGGGGGGGGTCCGCTCCAATGAGCAGTTCTTC. Residues: CASSHDTAGGVRSNEQFF. The chain joins TRBV4-1 to TRBJ2-1, with 9 bases fitting TRBD2. The V gene's germline CDR1 is MGHRA and CDR2 YSYEKL. The CDR3 extends over 18 amino acids. The V segment lost 3 bases and the J segment 6 bases; nucleotides outside the gene matches: 15.

The chain joins TRBV20-1 to TRBJ1-1; D might be TRBD1 (6 bases). The CDR3 length is 13 residues. Germline CDR1 and CDR2: DFQATT and SNEGSKA (reference sequence). V was clipped by 7 bases and J by 1 base, with 13 bases between them. CDR3 DNA sequence: TGCAGTGGTGAGAGGGGGGAGAACACTGAAGCTTTCTTT. As protein: CSGERGENTEAFF.

This clonotype was picked up a small number of times. The chain uses TRBV7-8 and TRBJ1-1; a possible D gene is TRBD1 (6 bases). CDR1 and CDR2 (germline): SGHVS, FQNEAQ. The CDR3 spans 15 residues. Deletions cut 9 bases from V and 1 base from J, with 18 bases between. CDR3 in DNA: TGTGCCAGTAGCCTTGACAGGACTTCGAACACTGAAGCTTTCTTT. This encodes CASSLDRTSNTEAFF.

This clonotype has ten or more counts. The genes are TRBV20-1 and TRBJ1-5; 10 bases map to TRBD1. CDR3 length equals 17 residues. Germline CDR1 is DFQATT and CDR2 is SNEGSKA (reference sequence). The V and J ends lost 4 bases and 0 bases, in that order; junction bases with no gene match: 9. The CDR3 sequence is CSAKIGTGAYSNQPQHF. DNA for the CDR3: TGCAGTGCTAAAATCGGGACAGGGGCTTATAGCAATCAGCCCCAGCATTTT.

This clonotype was counted ten times or more. The chain combines TRBV20-1 with TRBJ2-5, with TRBD1 matching 8 bases. Trimming took 5 bases from V and 4 from J; bases not matched to a gene: 6. Germline CDR1 is DFQATT and CDR2 is SNEGSKA (reference sequence). The CDR3 has 13 amino acids. The CDR3 DNA sequence: TGCAGTGCTCTGCCAGGGGGCGGAGAGACCCAGTACTTC. Protein sequence: CSALPGGGETQYF.

This clonotype was counted only a few times. Given a much more abundant clone one base away, this may be a read error. The V and J genes are TRBV5-5 and TRBJ2-7, with 7 bases identical to TRBD2. The J call may be faulty, since TRBJ2-5 better matches the DNA end. Germline loops: CDR1 SGHKS, CDR2 YYEKEE (reference sequence). This CDR3 is built from 14 residues. CDR3 in amino acids: CAGSRRGLEETQYF. CDR3 nucleotide sequence: TGTGCCGGCAGCCGAAGAGGACTAGAAGAGACCCAGTACTTC.

This clonotype came up a few times. This chain connects TRBV6-2 or TRBV6-3 to TRBJ2-3; 8 bases align to TRBD1. This CDR3 comprises 14 residues. With 7 bases clipped from V and 3 bases from J, the junction kept 6 bases outside the gene matches. Germline CDR1 is MNHEY and CDR2 is SVGEGT. The CDR3: CASTRTGRTDTQYF. The CDR3 coding sequence is TGTGCCAGCACCAGGACAGGGCGGACAGATACGCAGTATTTT.

This clonotype was seen at least ten times. This chain uses TRBV10-3 with TRBJ1-3; 9 positions match TRBD1. This CDR3 spans 17 amino acids. V lost 4 bases and J lost 0; bases outside the gene matches: 7. From germline, CDR1 is ENHRY and CDR2 SYGVKD. The CDR3 loop reads CAISGWGQGSSGNTIYF. The CDR3 coding sequence is TGTGCCATCAGTGGCTGGGGACAGGGAAGCTCTGGAAACACCATATATTTT.

In this sample, this clonotype turned up a few times. This chain links TRBV4-1 with TRBJ2-4; 8 bases match TRBD2. The length of the CDR3 is 19 residues. Looked up from germline, CDR1 is MGHRA and CDR2 is YSYEKL. The V gene end was trimmed by 0 bases and the J gene end by 1 base; junction bases not matched to a gene: 11. CDR3 bases: TGCGCCAGCAGCCAAGATTCAATTCGCGGCGGGAGGGCCAAAAACATTCAGTACTTC. Translation: CASSQDSIRGGRAKNIQYF.

The chain uses TRBV7-2 and TRBJ1-3, with D maybe TRBD1 (5 bases). CDR3 length equals 15 residues. Germline CDR1 and CDR2: SGHTA and FQGNSA. V was cut by 4 bases and J by 2 bases, with 12 bases left in between. This CDR3 reads CASSSRGGPGNTIYF. In DNA form, the CDR3 reads TGTGCCAGCAGCTCTAGGGGTGGTCCTGGAAACACCATATATTTT.

This clonotype was detected a few times. A much larger clonotype is one base distant, so this may be a read error. The chain carries TRBV29-1 and TRBJ2-2; TRBD2 is a possible D gene (5 bases). In germline, CDR1 is SQVTM, CDR2 ANQGSEA. The length of the CDR3 is 14 residues. The CDR3 sequence is CSVERPPNTGERFF. The CDR3 DNA follows: TGCAGCGTTGAACGACCGCCGAACACCGGGGAGCGGTTTTTT.

This clonotype showed up many times. This chain links TRBV5-1 with TRBJ2-5; D possibly corresponds to TRBD2 (5 bases). V was clipped by 3 bases and J by 5 bases, with 17 bases between them. The CDR3 is 15 residues long. Germline CDR1 is SGHRS and CDR2 is YFSETQ. CDR3 loop: CASSYTTRPEETQYF. The CDR3 DNA follows: TGCGCCAGCAGCTACACCACTAGACCGGAGGAGACCCAGTACTTC.

As regards this clonotype: A read error may explain this, as a much larger clone is one base away. The rearrangement links TRBV6-6 to TRBJ1-2, with 7 bases that match TRBD1. Trimming at V came to 8 bases and at J to 1 base, leaving 16 bases not matched to a gene. Germline CDR1 MNHNY, CDR2 SVGAGI (reference sequence). The CDR3 is made up of 17 amino acids. CDR3 sequence: CASGRPSQGRFNYGYTF. In nucleotides, the CDR3 is TGTGCCAGCGGCCGACCCTCACAGGGGAGGTTTAACTATGGCTACACCTTC.

This chain links TRBV29-1 with TRBJ1-1; D remains ambiguous. Germline V lookup: CDR1 SQVTM, CDR2 ANQGSEA. The CDR3 loop spans 12 amino acids. Trimming shortened V by 7 bases and J by 1 base, and 10 bases separated the two germline ends. Here the CDR3 reads CSARLENTEAFF. The CDR3 bases are TGCAGCGCTCGACTGGAGAACACTGAAGCTTTCTTT.

V is TRBV29-1 and J is TRBJ2-3, with D uncertain. The CDR3 sequence is 12 residues long. Per germline, CDR1 SQVTM and CDR2 ANQGSEA. The germline V and J ends were trimmed by 4 bases and 4 bases, with 9 bases remaining between them. The chain's CDR3 is CSVAYSPDTQYF. The CDR3 nucleotides are TGCAGCGTTGCTTACAGCCCAGATACGCAGTATTTT.

Regarding this clonotype: This could be a read error, since a much larger clone is one nucleotide away. The chain couples TRBV20-1 to TRBJ2-7; 7 nucleotides agree with TRBD1. The CDR3 runs 13 residues. The germline V gene encodes CDR1 DFQATT and CDR2 SNEGSKA (reference sequence). The CDR3, as DNA: TGCGGTGCTAGAGGGACAGACTCCTACGAGCAGTACTTC. It encodes CGARGTDSYEQYF.

J is TRBJ2-1 and V is TRBV15; 11 bases line up with TRBD2. This CDR3 spans 16 amino acids. From germline, CDR1 is LNHNV and CDR2 YYDKDF (reference sequence). The V and J ends lost 6 bases and 5 bases, in that order; junction bases with no gene match: 9. The CDR3 bases are TGTGCCACCAGTGACACCGGGACTAGCGGCCACAATGAGCAGTTCTTC. This translates into CATSDTGTSGHNEQFF. The variable domain in full, with the rest retrieved from reference TRBV15 and TRBJ2-1, is DAMVIQNPRYQVTQFGKPVTLSCSQTLNHNVMYWYQQKSSQAPKLLFHYYDKDFNNEADTPDNFQSRRPNTSFCFLDIRSPGLGDTAMYLCATSDTGTSGHNEQFFGPGTRLTVL.

The sample holds many counts of this clonotype. V gene TRBV5-1 combines with J gene TRBJ2-5; no reliable D call. The germline V gene has CDR1 SGHRS and CDR2 YFSETQ. This CDR3 has 13 amino acids. V lost 0 bases, J lost 6 bases, and 9 bases lay in between. CDR3 coding DNA: TGCGCCAGCAGCTTGGGGCGCTTTCAGACCCAGTACTTC. Protein product: CASSLGRFQTQYF.

This clonotype has a count of ten or more. The V and J genes are TRBV20-1 and TRBJ1-5; 8 positions match TRBD1. J lost 7 bases, V lost 5 bases, and 7 bases had no gene match. The CDR3 contains 13 residues. Germline V gene sequence: CDR1 DFQATT, CDR2 SNEGSKA (reference sequence). The DNA of the CDR3 is TGCAGTGCTCTGGACAGGGTTGAACAGCCCCAGCATTTT. It is translated as CSALDRVEQPQHF.

Of note for this clonotype: Possible read error: a much larger clone is one base away. This sequence joins TRBV16 and TRBJ2-1; D not certain. The CDR3 spans 13 residues. Germline-derived CDR1 and CDR2 are KGHSY and FQNENV. The CDR3 DNA sequence: TGTGCCGGCAGCCAAGAAAGAGTCAATGAGCAGTTCTTC. Residues: CAGSQERVNEQFF.

This clonotype was recorded at least ten times. The chain combines TRBV9 with TRBJ1-2, with D perhaps TRBD1 (5 bases). CDR3 length: 15 residues. Germline values: CDR1 SGDLS, CDR2 YYNGEE. The V end was cut by 0 bases, the J end by 8 bases, with 17 bases between. The CDR3 coding sequence is TGTGCCAGCAGCGTAGGGGGCACCTTTCGAGGGGGCTACACCTTC. Amino acids: CASSVGGTFRGGYTF.

This clonotype was picked up many times. CDR3 sequence reads: CASSLSSGSSYEQYF. The DNA for the CDR3 is TGCGCCAGCAGCCTCTCTAGCGGTTCCTCCTACGAGCAGTACTTC. The chain carries TRBV5-1 and TRBJ2-7; 7 bases match TRBD2. Germline CDR1 is SGHRS and CDR2 is YFSETQ. V shed 4 bases and J 0 bases; nucleotides not matched to a gene: 7. The CDR3 is 15 residues long.

V gene TRBV7-3 combines with J gene TRBJ2-3; 12 bases align to TRBD2. The CDR3 consists of 17 residues. V dropped 2 bases and J dropped 5; count of bases not matched to a gene: 8. Germline V gene data show CDR1 as SGHTA and CDR2 as FQGTGA. This CDR3 is CASSLLPSGGAVDTQYF. CDR3 coding DNA: TGTGCCAGCAGCTTACTTCCTAGCGGGGGGGCTGTAGATACGCAGTATTTT.

This clonotype came up a few times. The chain recombines TRBV24-1 with TRBJ2-1, with 7 bases aligning to TRBD1. The V segment lost 9 bases and the J segment 1 base; nucleotides outside the gene matches: 8. The CDR3 is made up of 15 amino acids. The germline V gene has CDR1 KGHDR and CDR2 SFDVKD. DNA of the CDR3: TGTGCCACCGGTAGTACAGGGGTGTCCTACAATGAGCAGTTCTTC. This translates into CATGSTGVSYNEQFF.

This clonotype has at least ten counts. A single base separates this from a much larger clone, so it may be a read error. V is TRBV29-1 and J is TRBJ2-5, with TRBD1 matching 9 bases. V was clipped by 2 bases and J by 11 bases; unmatched bases: 12. The CDR3 totals 14 residues. Looked up from germline, CDR1 is SQVTM and CDR2 is ANQGSEA. The CDR3 DNA reads TGCAGCGTTGAAAGGGACAGGGATTACAATGAGCAGTACTTC. This gives the protein CSVERDRDYNEQYF.